This record looks at one T cell receptor beta chain sequence and its context. J lost 8 bases, V lost 6 bases, and 12 bases had no gene match. Per germline, CDR1 SGHTA and CDR2 FQGNSA. The CDR3 is 15 amino acids. The sample comes from a study of blood T cell repertoires in COVID-19. Study at large: Some COVID-19 samples were acute and others convalescent; all came from the United States, Italy and Spain.

Sequenced by immunoSEQ multiplex PCR; TCRdb stores in-frame clones only, minus some. Counted here are roughly 250,000 clones, about 88% occurring once; the ten biggest clones make up about 2.1%. The TCR was taken from a woman in her thirties or forties who had recovered from COVID-19. The source material was peripheral blood. The chain links TRBV7-2 to TRBJ1-4; 7 bases line up with TRBD1. CDR3 DNA sequence: TGTGCCAGCAGTACGACAGGGATTCGGGGAGAAAAACTGTTTTTT. It yields the protein CASSTTGIRGEKLFF.